The clone carrying this TCR beta chain was observed a handful of times. V dropped 5 bases and J dropped 1 base, with 15 bases sitting between them. CDR1 MGHRA and CDR2 YSYEKL come from the germline V gene. CDR3 length: 15 residues. This sample is drawn from a study of identical twins. Via MiXCR, TCRdb re-called the 5' RACE reads, giving one row per CDR3 protein. The profile shows approximately 470,000 distinct CDR3 sequences, 14% of them singletons. A further study also used this sample, focusing on yellow fever vaccine responses in identical twins.

This chain joins TRBV4-1 and TRBJ2-7, with D perhaps being TRBD1 or TRBD2 (5 bases each). This receptor was obtained from a woman aged 18-29 years in good health. The sequenced sample was CD4+ T cells sorted from blood. CDR3 DNA: TGCGCCAGCAGCTTCGAGGGGCCAAGGTCCTACGAGCAGTACTTC. It codes for CASSFEGPRSYEQYF.